This T cell receptor (beta chain) was recorded in a study of cytomegalovirus exposure and HLA in healthy donors. Findings and limits, study-wide: Later examination showed HLA-associated TCR beta chains had greater clonal expansion than equally common others. Immune exposure information available was restricted to CMV serostatus.

The V segment lost 7 bases and the J segment 8 bases; nucleotides outside the gene matches: 7. Germline CDR1 LNHDA, CDR2 SQIVND (reference sequence). The CDR3 sequence is 13 residues long. Of note for this clone: Its cognate antigen is unknown.

PCR employed 60 Vbeta and 13 Jbeta primers. Profiling relied on immunoSEQ multiplex PCR, and the TCRdb table lists in-frame clones only, not all of them. This table holds 150,000 to 200,000 clones, approximately 82% found once. J is TRBJ1-2 and V is TRBV19, with TRBD1 matching 10 bases. This receptor was identified in a woman aged 18-29 years in good health and CMV-seropositive. Sequencing used PBMCs. This CDR3 reads CASMDRGSLGYTF. DNA for the CDR3: TGTGCCAGTATGGACAGGGGGAGTCTAGGCTACACCTTC.